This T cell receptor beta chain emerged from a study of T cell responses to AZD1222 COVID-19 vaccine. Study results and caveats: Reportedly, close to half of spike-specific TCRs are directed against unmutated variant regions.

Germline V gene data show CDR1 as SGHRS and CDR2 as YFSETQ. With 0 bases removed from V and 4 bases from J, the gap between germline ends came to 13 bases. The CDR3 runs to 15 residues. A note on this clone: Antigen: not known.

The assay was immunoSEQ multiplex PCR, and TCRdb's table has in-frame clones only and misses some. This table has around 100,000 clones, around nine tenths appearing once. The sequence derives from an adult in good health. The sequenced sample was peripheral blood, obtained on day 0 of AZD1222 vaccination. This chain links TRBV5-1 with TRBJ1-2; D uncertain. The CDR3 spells CASSLAVGESYGYTF. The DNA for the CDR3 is TGCGCCAGCAGCTTGGCTGTCGGTGAAAGCTATGGCTACACCTTC.